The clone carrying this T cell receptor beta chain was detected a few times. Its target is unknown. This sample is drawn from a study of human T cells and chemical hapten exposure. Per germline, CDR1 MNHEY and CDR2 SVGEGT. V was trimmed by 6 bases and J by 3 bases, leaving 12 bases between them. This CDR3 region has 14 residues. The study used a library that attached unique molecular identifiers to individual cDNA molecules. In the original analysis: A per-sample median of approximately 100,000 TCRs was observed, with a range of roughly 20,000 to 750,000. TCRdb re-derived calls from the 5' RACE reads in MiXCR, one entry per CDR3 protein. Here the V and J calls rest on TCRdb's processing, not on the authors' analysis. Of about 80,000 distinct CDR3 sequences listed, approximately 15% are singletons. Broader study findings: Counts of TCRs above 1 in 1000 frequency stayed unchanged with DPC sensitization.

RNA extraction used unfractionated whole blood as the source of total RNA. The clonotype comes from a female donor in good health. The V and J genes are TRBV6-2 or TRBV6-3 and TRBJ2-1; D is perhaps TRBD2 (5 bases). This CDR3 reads CASRGSEFYNEQFF. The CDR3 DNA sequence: TGTGCCAGCAGAGGTAGCGAATTCTACAATGAGCAGTTCTTC.